The T cell receptor (beta chain) under discussion was sequenced for a study of shared clonotypes between healthy human individuals. Using immunoSEQ multiplex PCR, the repertoire was profiled, and TCRdb retains in-frame clones only, with some absent. The data hold 1,500,000 or so clones, with just under 99% observed a single time. The CDR3 is made up of 13 amino acids. The germline V gene has CDR1 KGHSH and CDR2 LQKENI. V was cut by 3 bases and J by 0 bases, with 5 bases left in between. Comment on this clone: Within the sample, other DNA sequences also encode this same CDR3.

This clonotype was obtained from a man aged 25 to 45 in good health. The chain uses TRBV18 and TRBJ1-1, with D uncertain. Sequencing input: naive CD4+ T cells sorted from blood. Subset described: CD45RA+ positively selected. In DNA form, the CDR3 reads TGTGCCAGCTCACCTTTAGTGAACACTGAAGCTTTCTTT. It is translated as CASSPLVNTEAFF.